These T cell receptor beta chains were read from a single sample in a study of T-cell reconstitution after alpha-beta-depleted transplantation in children. From the PCR reads, TCRdb called clonotypes with MiXCR, one entry per CDR3 protein. The table lists around 300,000 distinct CDR3 sequences, 9.5% to 13% of them singletons. This specimen was peripheral blood, taken 180 days after TCRalphabeta/CD19-depleted stem cell transplant. These receptors came from a male patient aged 2 to 10 who had a stem cell transplant for chronic granulomatous disease, so the T cells may come from the graft donor. The CDR3 runs from the conserved cysteine through the conserved F or W. The order of the fields is V gene, J gene, D gene, clone size, CDR3 length, CDR3 DNA, CDR3 protein. A D gene is named only where the DNA matches it firmly. Clone size is stated in some rows and not others, as once, few, many or a class when expanded.

V: TRBV7-3
J: TRBJ1-1
D: -
size: many
length: 16
DNA: TGTGCCAGCAGCTCATCGCGCCCGGGGGCAGGGACTGAAGCTTTCTTT
CDR3: CASSSSRPGAGTEAFF

V: TRBV12-3/TRBV12-4
J: TRBJ2-3
D: TRBD2
size: many
length: 17
DNA: TGTGCCAGCACCCACCCGGGACTAGAGTACAGCACAGATACGCAGTATTTT
CDR3: CASTHPGLEYSTDTQYF

V: TRBV28
J: TRBJ2-6
D: TRBD1
size: many
length: 17
DNA: TGTGCCAGCAGAGAGGGGACAGGCCCCTCTGGGGCCAACGTCCTGACTTTC
CDR3: CASREGTGPSGANVLTF

V: TRBV27
J: TRBJ2-1
D: -
size: many
length: 13
DNA: TGTGCCAGCAGTCCCCACAGGTACAATGAGCAGTTCTTC
CDR3: CASSPHRYNEQFF

V: TRBV5-1
J: TRBJ1-2
D: -
size: many
length: 14
DNA: TGCGCCAGCAGCTTGGAGTGGAGCCCCTATGGCTACACCTTC
CDR3: CASSLEWSPYGYTF

V: TRBV14
J: TRBJ2-6
D: -
size: many
length: 15
DNA: TGTGCCAGCAGCCTGGATGGGGTTGGGGCCAACGTCCTGACTTTC
CDR3: CASSLDGVGANVLTF

V: TRBV7-2
J: TRBJ2-1
D: -
size: many
length: 17
DNA: TGTGCCAGCAGCTTAGGACCGGGGGTGGGCCTCTTTTATGAGCAGTTCTTC
CDR3: CASSLGPGVGLFYEQFF

V: TRBV12-3/TRBV12-4
J: TRBJ1-3
D: -
size: many
length: 13
DNA: TGTGCCAGCAGTTTAGCCCGGTGGGACACCATATATTTT
CDR3: CASSLARWDTIYF

V: TRBV18
J: TRBJ2-3
D: TRBD2
size: -
length: 15
DNA: TGTGCCAGCTCAGCTAGCGGGATGACGACAGATACGCAGTATTTT
CDR3: CASSASGMTTDTQYF

V: TRBV20-1
J: TRBJ2-2
D: -
size: many
length: 11
DNA: TGCAGTGCTCTAGGAACCGGGGAGCTGTTTTTT
CDR3: CSALGTGELFF

V: TRBV24-1
J: TRBJ1-2
D: -
size: many
length: 14
DNA: TGTGCCACCAGTGATTACATGGGGAGGAATGGCTACACCTTC
CDR3: CATSDYMGRNGYTF

V: TRBV12-3/TRBV12-4
J: TRBJ2-1
D: TRBD2
size: many
length: 17
DNA: TGTGCCAGCAGCCCAATTACAGCGGGGAGCTCCTACAATGAGCAGTTCTTC
CDR3: CASSPITAGSSYNEQFF

V: TRBV7-2
J: TRBJ2-7
D: -
size: many
length: 12
DNA: TGTGAAGGCCAGGCAATGACCTACGAGCAGTACTTC
CDR3: CEGQAMTYEQYF

V: TRBV5-6
J: TRBJ1-6
D: -
size: many
length: 12
DNA: TGTGCCAGCAGTTCAAAGAATTCACCCCTCCACTTT
CDR3: CASSSKNSPLHF

V: TRBV30
J: TRBJ2-7
D: TRBD1
size: -
length: 15
DNA: TGTGCCTGGAGTGGGATAGGGACAGGAAAATACGAGCAGTACTTC
CDR3: CAWSGIGTGKYEQYF

V: TRBV9
J: TRBJ2-4
D: -
size: many
length: 17
DNA: TGTGCCAGCAGCGAGGCCACAGGGGAGGGAGCCAAAAACATTCAGTACTTC
CDR3: CASSEATGEGAKNIQYF

V: TRBV28
J: TRBJ2-7
D: -
size: many
length: 12
DNA: TGTGCCAGCAGGCCGAACGGTTACGAGCAGTACTTC
CDR3: CASRPNGYEQYF

V: TRBV5-1
J: TRBJ1-2
D: -
size: many
length: 17
DNA: TGCGCCAGCAGCTTAAGGGCAGGGTCGGAGATTGACTATGGCTACACCTTC
CDR3: CASSLRAGSEIDYGYTF

V: TRBV7-2
J: TRBJ2-2
D: TRBD2
size: many
length: 16
DNA: TGTGCCAGCAGCTTAGTGCTAGCGGGGGGTGCCGGGGAGCTGTTTTTT
CDR3: CASSLVLAGGAGELFF

V: TRBV4-2
J: TRBJ2-7
D: TRBD2
size: many
length: 14
DNA: TGTGCCAGCAGCCAATGGACTAGCGGGAATGAGCAGTACTTC
CDR3: CASSQWTSGNEQYF

V: TRBV28
J: TRBJ1-1
D: -
size: many
length: 15
DNA: TGTGCCAGCAGTTTTAGGGGGGGTCCAGTCACTGAAGCTTTCTTT
CDR3: CASSFRGGPVTEAFF

V: TRBV20-1
J: TRBJ2-1
D: TRBD2
size: many
length: 16
DNA: TGCAGTGCTGCCGGGACTAGCGGGAGGACCTACAATGAGCAGTTCTTC
CDR3: CSAAGTSGRTYNEQFF

V: TRBV7-9
J: TRBJ2-5
D: -
size: many
length: 15
DNA: TGTGCCAGCAGCTTTACCACGAGGTACCAAGAGACCCAGTACTTC
CDR3: CASSFTTRYQETQYF

V: TRBV14
J: TRBJ2-7
D: TRBD2
size: many
length: 17
DNA: TGTGCCAGCAGCCCCTCCTTAGGGAGGGGATCAGCCTACGAGCAGTACTTC
CDR3: CASSPSLGRGSAYEQYF

V: TRBV29-1
J: TRBJ2-3
D: -
size: many
length: 14
DNA: TGCAGCGTTGACAGGGGAGGCACCACAGATACGCAGTATTTT
CDR3: CSVDRGGTTDTQYF

V: TRBV7-2
J: TRBJ2-7
D: -
size: many
length: 14
DNA: TGTGCCAGCAGCTTTGTACGGCACTCCTACGAGCAGTACTTC
CDR3: CASSFVRHSYEQYF

V: TRBV28
J: TRBJ1-5
D: TRBD1
size: many
length: 14
DNA: TGTGCCAGCAGTTGGACAGGGGGCTTTCAGCCCCAGCATTTT
CDR3: CASSWTGGFQPQHF

V: TRBV6-1
J: TRBJ2-4
D: TRBD1
size: many
length: 15
DNA: TGTGCCAGCAGTGCCCGGGACAGTTGGAAAAACATTCAGTACTTC
CDR3: CASSARDSWKNIQYF

V: TRBV5-1
J: TRBJ1-2
D: -
size: many
length: 13
DNA: TGCGCCAGCACCGGACGATTTGACTATGGCTACACCTTC
CDR3: CASTGRFDYGYTF

V: TRBV29-1
J: TRBJ2-3
D: -
size: many
length: 14
DNA: TGCAGCTGGGGAGTCAGCCCTAGCACAGATACGCAGTATTTT
CDR3: CSWGVSPSTDTQYF

V: TRBV9
J: TRBJ2-3
D: TRBD2
size: many
length: 15
DNA: TGTGCCAGCAGCGTAGGAGCGGGGGGCACAGATACGCAGTATTTT
CDR3: CASSVGAGGTDTQYF

V: TRBV5-1
J: TRBJ2-7
D: -
size: many
length: 13
DNA: TGCGCCAGCAGCTTGGACGCTACATACGAGCAGTACTTC
CDR3: CASSLDATYEQYF